The next 7 T cell receptor beta chains were all read from a single sample in a study of blood T cell repertoires in COVID-19. Data came from immunoSEQ multiplex PCR; TCRdb stores just in-frame clones and leaves some out. The sample lists about 230,000 clones, approximately 80% occurring once. Sequenced sample: peripheral blood. Receptors originate from a woman in her forties or fifties with acute or convalescent COVID-19.

This chain uses TRBV28 with TRBJ1-2; unclear D gene. Deletions cut 2 bases from V and 4 bases from J, with 11 bases between. Germline V CDR1 and CDR2: MDHEN, SYDVKM. This CDR3 spans 14 amino acids. The CDR3 protein is CASSLGSNSYGYTF. The CDR3 nucleotides are TGTGCCAGCAGTTTAGGTTCGAACAGCTATGGCTACACCTTC.

The CDR3 spells CASSVGWSTNEQYF. The CDR3 DNA is TGTGCCAGCAGCGTAGGGTGGAGTACCAACGAGCAGTACTTC. This chain uses TRBV9 with TRBJ2-7; D is uncertain. Germline loops: CDR1 SGDLS, CDR2 YYNGEE. The ends were cut back, 0 bases at V and 5 bases at J, with 12 bases in the middle. This CDR3 is 14 amino acids long. Using reference TRBV9 and TRBJ2-7 for the parts outside the CDR3, the full variable domain is DSGVTQTPKHLITATGQRVTLRCSPRSGDLSVYWYQQSLDQGLQFLIQYYNGEERAKGNILERFSAQQFPDLHSELNLSSLELGDSALYFCASSVGWSTNEQYFGPGTRLTVT.

V usage is TRBV5-1 and J usage is TRBJ2-3; the D gene is possibly TRBD2 (5 bases). The CDR3 runs 19 residues. Germline V gives CDR1 SGHRS, CDR2 YFSETQ. Between the trimmed V and J ends, which lost 4 bases and 5 bases, there was a span of 29 bases. The CDR3 region has the DNA TGCGCCAGCAGCCTGGAGCCCTACCTAGGCCGCGCTCGGGAAGATACGCAGTATTTT. This gives the protein CASSLEPYLGRAREDTQYF.

This sequence joins TRBV18 and TRBJ2-1; the match to TRBD1 covers 8 bases. Germline V gives CDR1 KGHSH, CDR2 LQKENI. This CDR3 region has 17 residues. V lost 1 base and J lost 2; bases outside the gene matches: 7. This chain's CDR3 is CASSPRTGSLAYNEQFF. The CDR3 bases are TGTGCCAGCTCACCACGGACAGGGTCGCTGGCCTACAATGAGCAGTTCTTC.

This clone was detected once. The chain uses TRBV6-5 and TRBJ2-5; possible D gene TRBD1, 5 bases. The CDR3 contains 13 residues. Deletions cut 7 bases from V and 2 bases from J, with 11 bases between. Germline CDR1 MNHEY, CDR2 SVGAGI. Written as DNA, the CDR3 is TGTGCCAGCAACCGACAGCCACAAGAGACCCAGTACTTC. Translated, it gives CASNRQPQETQYF.

The gene calls are TRBV4-3 and TRBJ1-2; D remains ambiguous. The CDR3 sequence is 15 residues long. V dropped 0 bases and J dropped 5 bases, with 13 bases sitting between them. The germline CDR1 and CDR2 sequences are LGHNA and YSLEER. The CDR3: CASSQDHGRVYGYTF. The CDR3 DNA follows: TGCGCCAGCAGCCAAGATCATGGGAGAGTTTATGGCTACACCTTC.

V is TRBV30 and J is TRBJ1-2; D is ambiguous. The CDR3 loop spans 12 amino acids. Germline V gene sequence: CDR1 GTSNPN, CDR2 SVGIG (reference sequence). The V and J ends lost 4 bases and 0 bases respectively, with 6 bases between them. The CDR3 here is CAWTPTNYGYTF. Here the CDR3 DNA reads TGTGCCTGGACACCTACTAACTATGGCTACACCTTC.